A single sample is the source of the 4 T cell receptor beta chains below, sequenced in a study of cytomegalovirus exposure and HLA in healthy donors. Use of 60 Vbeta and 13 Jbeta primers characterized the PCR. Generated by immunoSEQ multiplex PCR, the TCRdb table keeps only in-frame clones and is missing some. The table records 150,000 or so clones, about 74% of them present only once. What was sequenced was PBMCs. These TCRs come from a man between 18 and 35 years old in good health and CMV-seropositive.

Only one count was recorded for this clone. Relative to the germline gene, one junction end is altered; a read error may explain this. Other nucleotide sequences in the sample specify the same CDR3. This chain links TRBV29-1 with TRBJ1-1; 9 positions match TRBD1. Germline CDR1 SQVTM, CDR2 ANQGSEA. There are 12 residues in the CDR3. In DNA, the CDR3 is TGCAGCACTGAACAGGGGGCCACTGAGGCTTTCTTT. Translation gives CSTEQGATEAFF.

CDR3 protein: CASSYLGQGAVNEQYF. In nucleotides, the CDR3 is TGTGCCAGCAGCTACCTGGGACAGGGGGCAGTCAACGAGCAGTACTTC. The chain recombines TRBV6-5 with TRBJ2-7, with 12 bases identical to TRBD1. From germline, CDR1 is MNHEY and CDR2 SVGAGI. The CDR3 has 16 residues. V lost 6 bases, J lost 5 bases, and 11 bases stayed unmatched.

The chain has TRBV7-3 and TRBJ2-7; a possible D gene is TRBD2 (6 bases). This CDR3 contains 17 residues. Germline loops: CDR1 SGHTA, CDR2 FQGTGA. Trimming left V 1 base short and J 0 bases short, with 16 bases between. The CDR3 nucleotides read TGTGCCAGCAGCTTAAAGTCGGGGGACCGCCTCTCCTACGAGCAGTACTTC. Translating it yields CASSLKSGDRLSYEQYF.

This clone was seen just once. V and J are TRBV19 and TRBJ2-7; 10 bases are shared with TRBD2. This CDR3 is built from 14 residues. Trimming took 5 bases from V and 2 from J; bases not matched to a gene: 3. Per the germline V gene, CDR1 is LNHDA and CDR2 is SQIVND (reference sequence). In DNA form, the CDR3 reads TGTGCCAGTAGTCCAGGGACTAGCGCCTACGAGCAGTACTTC. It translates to CASSPGTSAYEQYF.